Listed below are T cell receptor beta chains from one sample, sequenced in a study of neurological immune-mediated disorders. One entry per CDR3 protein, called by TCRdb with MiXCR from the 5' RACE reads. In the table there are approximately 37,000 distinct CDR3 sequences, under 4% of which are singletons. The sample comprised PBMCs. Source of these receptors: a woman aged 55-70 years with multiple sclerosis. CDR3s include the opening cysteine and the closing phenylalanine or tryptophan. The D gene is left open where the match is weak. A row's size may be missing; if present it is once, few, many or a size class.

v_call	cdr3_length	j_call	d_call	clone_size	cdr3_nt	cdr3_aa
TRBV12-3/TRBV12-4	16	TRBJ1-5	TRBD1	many	TGTGCCAGCAGTCCCGCCGGGACAGGGAGCAATCAGCCCCAGCATTTT	CASSPAGTGSNQPQHF
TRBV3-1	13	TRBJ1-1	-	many	TGTGCCAGCAGGGGATGGGCGAACACTGAAGCTTTCTTT	CASRGWANTEAFF
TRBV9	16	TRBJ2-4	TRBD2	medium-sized	TGTGCCAGCAGCGAAAGCGGGGGGGCCGGGTGGAACATTCAGTACTTC	CASSESGGAGWNIQYF
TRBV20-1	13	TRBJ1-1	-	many	TGCAGTGCCCCCCTCCAGGGTCCCACTGAAGCTTTCTTT	CSAPLQGPTEAFF
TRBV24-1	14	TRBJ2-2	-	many	TGTGCCACCAAATCAGGGGCGAACACCGGGGAGCTGTTTTTT	CATKSGANTGELFF
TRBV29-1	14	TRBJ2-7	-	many	TGCAGCGTTGATGAGGGCAGGGGGAGGTACGAGCAGTACTTC	CSVDEGRGRYEQYF
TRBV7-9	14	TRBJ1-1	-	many	TGTGCCAGCAGCTTAGTAGATAGAAACACTGAAGCTTTCTTT	CASSLVDRNTEAFF
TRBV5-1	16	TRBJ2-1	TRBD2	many	TGCGCCAGCAGCTTGCCTGGGACTAGCGGGAGCAATGAGCAGTTCTTC	CASSLPGTSGSNEQFF
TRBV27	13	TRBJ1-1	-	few	TGTGCCAGCAGTTTAGGTAGGTGGACTGAAGCTTTCTTT	CASSLGRWTEAFF
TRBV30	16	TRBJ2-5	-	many	TGTGCCTGGAGTCCCAACCGAGGACTCTTACAAGAGACCCAGTACTTC	CAWSPNRGLLQETQYF
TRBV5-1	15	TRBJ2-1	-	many	TGCGCCAGCAGCTTGCGAGACAGACTAATGAATGAGCAGTTCTTC	CASSLRDRLMNEQFF
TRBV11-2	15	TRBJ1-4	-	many	TGTGCCAGCAGCTCGGGGACAAACACTAATGAAAAACTGTTTTTT	CASSSGTNTNEKLFF
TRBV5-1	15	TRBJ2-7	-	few	TGCGCCAGCAGCTTGGTAGCAGGGGCCTCCTACGAGCAGTACTTC	CASSLVAGASYEQYF
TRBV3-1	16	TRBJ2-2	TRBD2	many	TGTGCCAGCAGCCAACCTAGCGGGGGGGCGACCGGGGAGCTGTTTTTT	CASSQPSGGATGELFF
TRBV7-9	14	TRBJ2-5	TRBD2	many	TGTGCCAGCAGCTTCCAGCGGGGGCTGGAGACCCAGTACTTC	CASSFQRGLETQYF
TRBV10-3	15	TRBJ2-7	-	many	TGTGCCATCAGTGAAAGACAGGCCAGTGGGTACGAGCAGTACTTC	CAISERQASGYEQYF
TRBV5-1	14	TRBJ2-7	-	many	TGCGCCAGCAGCCTTTCGGGACTCTCCTACGAGCAGTACTTC	CASSLSGLSYEQYF
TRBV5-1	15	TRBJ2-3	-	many	TGCGCCAGCAGCCTCGGGGGGCCGGGCACAGATACGCAGTATTTT	CASSLGGPGTDTQYF
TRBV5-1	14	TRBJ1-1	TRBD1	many	TGCGCCAGCAGCCCTAATACAGGGGAAATAAGGGCTTTCTTT	CASSPNTGEIRAFF
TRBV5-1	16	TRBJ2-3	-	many	TGCGCCAGCAGCTTGGCGTCCCGCGCAGGGGCAGATACGCAGTATTTT	CASSLASRAGADTQYF
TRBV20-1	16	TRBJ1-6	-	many	TGCAGTGCTAGTGCGACTGTGAGCTCCTATAATTCACCCCTCCACTTT	CSASATVSSYNSPLHF
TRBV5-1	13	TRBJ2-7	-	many	TGCGCCAGCAGCTTGGGCTCACTGGGCGAGCAGTACTTC	CASSLGSLGEQYF
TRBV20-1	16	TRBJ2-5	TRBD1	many	TGCAGTGCTACGGGCAGGGGGCTGGCAGGGTTTGAGACCCAGTACTTC	CSATGRGLAGFETQYF
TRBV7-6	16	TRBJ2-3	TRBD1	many	TGTGCCAGCACCCCGCTGGGACAGGGGCGCACAGATACGCAGTATTTT	CASTPLGQGRTDTQYF
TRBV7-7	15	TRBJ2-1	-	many	TGTGCCAGCAGCTTGCAGGGAGGTTCAGGCAATGAGCAGTTCTTC	CASSLQGGSGNEQFF
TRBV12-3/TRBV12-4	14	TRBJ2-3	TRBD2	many	TGTGCCAGCAGTCCCATAGCGGGGAGGGATACGCAGTATTTT	CASSPIAGRDTQYF
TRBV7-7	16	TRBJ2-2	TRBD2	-	TGTGCTAGCAGCCCCATAGCGGGGGTGTCCACCGGGGAGCTGTTTTTT	CASSPIAGVSTGELFF
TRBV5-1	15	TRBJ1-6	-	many	TGCGCCAGCAGCCTCGGGACTCAGAGGTATTCACCCCTCCACTTT	CASSLGTQRYSPLHF
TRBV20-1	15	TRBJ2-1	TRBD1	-	TGCAGTGCTAGAGCCCAGGGGACAGGCCTAAATGCGCAGTTCTTC	CSARAQGTGLNAQFF
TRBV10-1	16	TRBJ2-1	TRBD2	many	TGCGCCAGCAGTCCGCTCGGGAGCGGGGCTTACAATGAGCAGTTCTTC	CASSPLGSGAYNEQFF
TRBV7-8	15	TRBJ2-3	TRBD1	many	TGTGCCAGCAGCCTGAGGACAGGGATTCGAGATACGCAGTATTTT	CASSLRTGIRDTQYF
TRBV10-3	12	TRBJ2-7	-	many	TGTGCCATCAGCCAGGGGGGCTACGAGCAGTACTTC	CAISQGGYEQYF
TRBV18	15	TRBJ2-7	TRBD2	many	TGTGCCAGCTCACCACCGCAGCGGGGGAAGTACGAGCAGTACTTC	CASSPPQRGKYEQYF
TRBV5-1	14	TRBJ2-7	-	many	TGCGCCAGCCGAACCGGGACTGTCGAATACGAGCAGTACTTC	CASRTGTVEYEQYF
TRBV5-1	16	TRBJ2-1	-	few	TGCGCCAGCAGCTTTGGGACCAGGGGATTTGGCAATGAGCAGTTCTTC	CASSFGTRGFGNEQFF
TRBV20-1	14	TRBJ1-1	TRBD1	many	TGCAGTGCTCCCAGGGGGCACGCGAACACTGAAGCTTTCTTT	CSAPRGHANTEAFF
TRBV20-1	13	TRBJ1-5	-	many	TGCAGTGCTAGGTGGGGGGGCAATCAGCCCCAGCATTTT	CSARWGGNQPQHF
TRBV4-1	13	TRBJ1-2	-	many	TGCGCCAGCAGCAGTCTTGATAACTATGGCTACACCTTC	CASSSLDNYGYTF
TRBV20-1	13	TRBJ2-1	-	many	TGCAGTGCTAGATTCCCCTCCTACAATGAGCAGTTCTTC	CSARFPSYNEQFF
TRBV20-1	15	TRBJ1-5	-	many	TGCAGTGCTAGAGATAATTGGGGGGGGAGTCAGCCCCAGCATTTT	CSARDNWGGSQPQHF
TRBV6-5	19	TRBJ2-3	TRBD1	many	TGTGCCAGCAGTTACAGGGACAGGGGGCGAGGGGGAAATACAGATACGCAGTATTTT	CASSYRDRGRGGNTDTQYF
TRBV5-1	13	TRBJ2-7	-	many	TGCGCCAGCAGCTTGGACCAACTCTACGAGCAGTACTTC	CASSLDQLYEQYF
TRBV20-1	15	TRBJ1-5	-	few	TGCAGTGCTAGAGATCAGGGGACATCTTATCAGCCCCAGCATTTT	CSARDQGTSYQPQHF
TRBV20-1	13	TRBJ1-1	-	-	TGCAGTCCCCTGGGGGAGAGCTACACTGAAGCTTTCTTT	CSPLGESYTEAFF
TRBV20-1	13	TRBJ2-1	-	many	TGCAGTGCACCCGGGACGGCCTTTGTGGGGCAGTTCTTC	CSAPGTAFVGQFF
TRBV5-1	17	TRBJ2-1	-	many	TGCGCCAGCAGCTCCTCAGTAGTGAGTAGCTCCTACAATGAGCAGTTCTTC	CASSSSVVSSSYNEQFF
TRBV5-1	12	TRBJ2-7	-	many	TGCGCCAGCAGCTCAAAGTTCGACGAGCAGTACTTC	CASSSKFDEQYF
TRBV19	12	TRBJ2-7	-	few	TGTGCCAGTAGTTCCGCGACAGGTCGGCCGTACTTC	CASSSATGRPYF
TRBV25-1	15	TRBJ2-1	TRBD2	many	TGTGCCAGCAGTGATTGGGGACTAGCGGGGAATGAGCAGTTCTTC	CASSDWGLAGNEQFF
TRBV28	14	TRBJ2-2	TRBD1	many	TGTGCCAGCAGGCCAGGGGGCGGGACCGGGGAGCTGTTTTTT	CASRPGGGTGELFF
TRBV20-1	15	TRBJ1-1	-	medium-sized	TGCAGTGCTAGAGCGAGGGGAAGAGGGTTCGCTGAAGCTTTCTTT	CSARARGRGFAEAFF
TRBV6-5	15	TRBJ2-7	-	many	TGTGCCAGCAGTTACTCGTCAGGTTACACCTACGAGCAGTACTTC	CASSYSSGYTYEQYF